This T cell receptor (beta chain) was obtained from a study of T-cell reconstitution after alpha-beta-depleted transplantation in children. Study-level points and caveats: By one year post-transplant, T-cell counts and diversity largely arose from T cells that were newly produced. Some patients' high day-60 TCRbeta diversity was traced to surviving recipient T cells and thymic progenitors. Two months or so post-transplant, alpha-beta T cells reportedly derived from several hundred expanded graft clones.

This clonotype appeared many times. Its antigen is undetermined. Construction of the TCRbeta library involved unique molecular identifiers. Each CDR3 protein is one row after TCRdb ran MiXCR on the PCR reads. Of roughly 110,000 distinct CDR3 sequences detected, 9% to 12% appear once; the ten largest clones hold 30% to 35%. The CDR3 is 17 amino acids. The ends were cut back, 1 base at V and 2 bases at J, with 18 bases in the middle. Germline loops: CDR1 MNHEY, CDR2 SMNVEV (reference sequence). This receptor was identified in a boy under 10 years old with acute lymphoblastic leukemia, due to receive a stem cell transplant. The input for sequencing was PBMCs, taken before TCRalphabeta/CD19-depleted stem cell transplant. The chain is built from TRBV27 and TRBJ2-7; D may be TRBD2 (7 bases). For the CDR3, the DNA is TGTGCCAGCAGTTTATGGCCGGGGGCGGGAGAAACCTACGAGCAGTACTTC. Translation: CASSLWPGAGETYEQYF.